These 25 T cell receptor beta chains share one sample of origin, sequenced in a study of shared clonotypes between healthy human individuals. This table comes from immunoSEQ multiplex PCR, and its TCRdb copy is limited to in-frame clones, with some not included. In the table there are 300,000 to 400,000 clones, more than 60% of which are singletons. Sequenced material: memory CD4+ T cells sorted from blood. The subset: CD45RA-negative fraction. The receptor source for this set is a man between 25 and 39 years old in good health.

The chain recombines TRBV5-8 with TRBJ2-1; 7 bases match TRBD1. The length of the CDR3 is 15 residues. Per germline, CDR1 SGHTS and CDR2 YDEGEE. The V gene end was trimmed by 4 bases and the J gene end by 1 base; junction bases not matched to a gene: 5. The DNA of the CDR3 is TGTGCCAGCAGCCATGGACAGGTATCCTACAATGAGCAGTTCTTC. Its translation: CASSHGQVSYNEQFF.

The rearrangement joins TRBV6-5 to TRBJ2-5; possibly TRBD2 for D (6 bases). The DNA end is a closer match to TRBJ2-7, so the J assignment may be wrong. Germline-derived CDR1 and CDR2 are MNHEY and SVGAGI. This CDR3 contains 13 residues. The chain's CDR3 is CASAKRSGYEQYF. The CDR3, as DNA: TGTGCCAGCGCCAAACGAAGCGGGTACGAGCAGTACTTC.

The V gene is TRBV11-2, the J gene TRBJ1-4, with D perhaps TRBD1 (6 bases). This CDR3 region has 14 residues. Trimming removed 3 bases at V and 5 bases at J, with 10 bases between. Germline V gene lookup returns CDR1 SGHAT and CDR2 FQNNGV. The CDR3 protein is CASSFGTRNEKLFF. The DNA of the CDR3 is TGTGCCAGCAGCTTCGGGACAAGGAATGAAAAACTGTTTTTT. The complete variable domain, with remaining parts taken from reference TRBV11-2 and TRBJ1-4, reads EAGVAQSPRYKIIEKRQSVAFWCNPISGHATLYWYQQILGQGPKLLIQFQNNGVVDDSQLPKDRFSAERLKGVDSTLKIQPAKLEDSAVYLCASSFGTRNEKLFFGSGTQLSVL.

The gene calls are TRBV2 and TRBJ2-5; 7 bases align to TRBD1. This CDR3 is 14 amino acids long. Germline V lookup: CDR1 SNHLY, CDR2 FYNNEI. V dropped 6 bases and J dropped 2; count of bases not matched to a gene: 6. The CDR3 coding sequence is TGTGCCAGCAGCATACAGGGGCCACAAGAGACCCAGTACTTC. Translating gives CASSIQGPQETQYF. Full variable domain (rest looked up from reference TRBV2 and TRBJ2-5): EPEVTQTPSHQVTQMGQEVILRCVPISNHLYFYWYRQILGQKVEFLVSFYNNEISEKSEIFDDQFSVERPDGSNFTLKIRSTKLEDSAMYFCASSIQGPQETQYFGPGTRLLVL.

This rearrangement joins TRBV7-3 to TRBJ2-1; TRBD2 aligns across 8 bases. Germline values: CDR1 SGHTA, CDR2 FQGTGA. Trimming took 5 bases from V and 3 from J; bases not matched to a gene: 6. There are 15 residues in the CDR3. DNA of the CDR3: TGTGCCAGCAGCGAAGCGGGAGCTAACTACAATGAGCAGTTCTTC. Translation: CASSEAGANYNEQFF.

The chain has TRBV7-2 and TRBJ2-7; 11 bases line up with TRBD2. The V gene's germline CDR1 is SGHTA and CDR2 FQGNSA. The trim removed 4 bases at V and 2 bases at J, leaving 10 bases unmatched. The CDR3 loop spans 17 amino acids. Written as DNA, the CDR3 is TGTGCCAGCAGCTCTTCTTTGACTAGCGGGGTTACCTACGAGCAGTACTTC. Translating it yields CASSSSLTSGVTYEQYF.

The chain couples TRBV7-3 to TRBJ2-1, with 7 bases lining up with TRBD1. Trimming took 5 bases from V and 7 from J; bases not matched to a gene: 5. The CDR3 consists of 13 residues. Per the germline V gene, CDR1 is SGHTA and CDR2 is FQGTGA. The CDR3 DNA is TGTGCCAGCAGCGATGACAGGGCTAATGAGCAGTTCTTC. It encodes CASSDDRANEQFF. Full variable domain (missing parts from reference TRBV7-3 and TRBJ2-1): GAGVSQTPSNKVTEKGKYVELRCDPISGHTALYWYRQSLGQGPEFLIYFQGTGAADDSGLPNDRFFAVRPEGSVSTLKIQRTERGDSAVYLCASSDDRANEQFFGPGTRLTVL.

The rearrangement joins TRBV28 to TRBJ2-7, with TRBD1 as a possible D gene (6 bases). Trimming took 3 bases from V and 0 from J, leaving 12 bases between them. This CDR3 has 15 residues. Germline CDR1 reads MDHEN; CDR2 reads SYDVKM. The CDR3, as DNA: TGTGCCAGCAGTTTCGTGGGGGCCAGCTCCTACGAGCAGTACTTC. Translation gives CASSFVGASSYEQYF.

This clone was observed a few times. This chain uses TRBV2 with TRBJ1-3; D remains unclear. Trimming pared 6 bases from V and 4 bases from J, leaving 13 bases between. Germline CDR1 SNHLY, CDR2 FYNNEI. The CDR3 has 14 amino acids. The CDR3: CASSQEIAGNTIYF. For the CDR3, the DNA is TGTGCCAGCAGCCAGGAGATAGCCGGAAACACCATATATTTT. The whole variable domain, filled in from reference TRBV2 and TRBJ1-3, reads EPEVTQTPSHQVTQMGQEVILRCVPISNHLYFYWYRQILGQKVEFLVSFYNNEISEKSEIFDDQFSVERPDGSNFTLKIRSTKLEDSAMYFCASSQEIAGNTIYFGEGSWLTVV.

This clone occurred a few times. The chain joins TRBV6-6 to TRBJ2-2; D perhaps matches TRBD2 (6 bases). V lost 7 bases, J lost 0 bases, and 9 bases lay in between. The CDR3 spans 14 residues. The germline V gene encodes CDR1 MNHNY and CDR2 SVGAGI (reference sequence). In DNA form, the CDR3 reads TGTGCCAGCAACGGGGGACCGAACACCGGGGAGCTGTTTTTT. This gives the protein CASNGGPNTGELFF.

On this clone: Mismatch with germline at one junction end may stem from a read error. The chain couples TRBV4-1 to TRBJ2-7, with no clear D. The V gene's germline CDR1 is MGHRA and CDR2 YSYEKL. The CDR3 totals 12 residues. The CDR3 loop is CAGSQAPGEQYF. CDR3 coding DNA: TGCGCCGGCAGCCAAGCTCCAGGAGAGCAGTACTTC.

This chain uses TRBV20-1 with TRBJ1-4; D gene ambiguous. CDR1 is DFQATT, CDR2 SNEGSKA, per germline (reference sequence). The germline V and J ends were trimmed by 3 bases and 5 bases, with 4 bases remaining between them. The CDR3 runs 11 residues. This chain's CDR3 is CSARVNEKLFF. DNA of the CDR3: TGCAGTGCTAGGGTAAATGAAAAACTGTTTTTT.

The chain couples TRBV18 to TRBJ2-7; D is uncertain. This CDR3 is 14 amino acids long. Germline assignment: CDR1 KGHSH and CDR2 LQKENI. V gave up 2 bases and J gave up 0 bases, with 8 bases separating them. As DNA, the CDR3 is TGTGCCAGCTCACCAGCCAGTAGCTCCTACGAGCAGTACTTC. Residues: CASSPASSSYEQYF. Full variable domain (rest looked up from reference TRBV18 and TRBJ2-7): NAGVMQNPRHLVRRRGQEARLRCSPMKGHSHVYWYRQLPEEGLKFMVYLQKENIIDESGMPKERFSAEFPKEGPSILRIQQVVRGDSAAYFCASSPASSSYEQYFGPGTRLTVT.

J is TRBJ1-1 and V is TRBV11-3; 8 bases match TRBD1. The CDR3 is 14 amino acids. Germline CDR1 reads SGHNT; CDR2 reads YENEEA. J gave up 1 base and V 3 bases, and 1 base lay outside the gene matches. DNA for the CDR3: TGTGCCAGCAGCTTGGGACAGGCGAACACTGAAGCTTTCTTT. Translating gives CASSLGQANTEAFF.

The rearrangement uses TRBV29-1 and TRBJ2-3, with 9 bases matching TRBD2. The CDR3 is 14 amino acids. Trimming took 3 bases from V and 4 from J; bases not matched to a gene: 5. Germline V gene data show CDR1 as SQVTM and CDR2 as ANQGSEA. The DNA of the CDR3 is TGCAGCGTTGAGGGGCGGGAGGGCCCAGATACGCAGTATTTT. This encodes CSVEGREGPDTQYF.

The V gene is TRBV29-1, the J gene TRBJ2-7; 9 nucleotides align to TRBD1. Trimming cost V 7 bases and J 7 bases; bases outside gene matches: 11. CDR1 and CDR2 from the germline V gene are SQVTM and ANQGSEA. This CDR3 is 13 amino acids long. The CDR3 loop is CSGNRGPGGEQYF. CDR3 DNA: TGCAGCGGGAACAGGGGGCCGGGGGGAGAGCAGTACTTC.

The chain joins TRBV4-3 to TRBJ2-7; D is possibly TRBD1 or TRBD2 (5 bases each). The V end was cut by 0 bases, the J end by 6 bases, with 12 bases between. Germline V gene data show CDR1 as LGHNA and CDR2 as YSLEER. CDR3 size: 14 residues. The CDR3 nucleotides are TGCGCCAGCAGCCAAGATGAGGGGTCAGGCGAGCAGTACTTC. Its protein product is CASSQDEGSGEQYF.

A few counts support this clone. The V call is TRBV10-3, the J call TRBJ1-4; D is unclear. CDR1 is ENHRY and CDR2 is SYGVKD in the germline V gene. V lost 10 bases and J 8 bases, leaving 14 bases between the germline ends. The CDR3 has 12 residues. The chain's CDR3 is CATQDGREKLFF. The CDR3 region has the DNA TGTGCCACTCAAGACGGGAGGGAAAAACTGTTTTTT.

The chain's CDR3 is CASSVFFAGAYEQYF. DNA of the CDR3: TGTGCCAGCAGTGTCTTCTTTGCGGGAGCCTACGAGCAGTACTTC. The V and J genes are TRBV28 and TRBJ2-7, with 7 bases lining up with TRBD2. Unmatched junction bases numbered 9, after V lost 5 bases and J lost 2 bases. The germline V gene has CDR1 MDHEN and CDR2 SYDVKM. The CDR3 is made up of 15 amino acids.

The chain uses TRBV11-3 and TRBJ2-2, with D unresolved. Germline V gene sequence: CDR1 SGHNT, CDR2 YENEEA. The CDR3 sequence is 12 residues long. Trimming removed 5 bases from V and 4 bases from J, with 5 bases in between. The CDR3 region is CASSLITGELFF. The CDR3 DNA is TGTGCCAGCAGCCTGATCACCGGGGAGCTGTTTTTT.

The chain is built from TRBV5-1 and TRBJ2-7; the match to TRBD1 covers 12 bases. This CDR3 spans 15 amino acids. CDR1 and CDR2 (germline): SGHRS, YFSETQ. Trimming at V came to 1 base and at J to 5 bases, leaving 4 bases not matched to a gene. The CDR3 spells CASSLIGTGGDEQYF. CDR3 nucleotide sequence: TGCGCCAGCAGCTTGATTGGGACAGGGGGCGACGAGCAGTACTTC.

CDR3 protein: CASSLESVGETQYF. CDR3 coding DNA: TGCGCCAGCAGCTTGGAGAGCGTGGGGGAGACCCAGTACTTC. The genes are TRBV5-1 and TRBJ2-5, with D hard to call. Per germline, CDR1 SGHRS and CDR2 YFSETQ. This CDR3 has 14 amino acids. Trimming cost V 0 bases and J 5 bases, with 11 bases left between them.

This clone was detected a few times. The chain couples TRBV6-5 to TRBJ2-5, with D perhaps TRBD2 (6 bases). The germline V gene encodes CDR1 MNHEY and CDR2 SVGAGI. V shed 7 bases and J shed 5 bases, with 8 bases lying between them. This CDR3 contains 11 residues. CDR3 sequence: CASIRGETQYF. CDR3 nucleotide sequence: TGTGCCAGCATCCGGGGGGAGACCCAGTACTTC.

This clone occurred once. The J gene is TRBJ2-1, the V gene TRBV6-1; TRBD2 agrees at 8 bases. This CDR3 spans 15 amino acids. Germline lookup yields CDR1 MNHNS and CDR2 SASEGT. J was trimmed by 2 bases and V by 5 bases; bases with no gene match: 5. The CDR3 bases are TGTGCCAGCAGTTCCCGGGGGGGGGCCTACAATGAGCAGTTCTTC. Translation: CASSSRGGAYNEQFF.

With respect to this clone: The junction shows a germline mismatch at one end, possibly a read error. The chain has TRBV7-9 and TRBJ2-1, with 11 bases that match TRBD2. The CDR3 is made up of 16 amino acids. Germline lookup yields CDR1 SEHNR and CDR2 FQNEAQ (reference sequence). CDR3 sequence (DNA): TGTGCCAGCAGCGTAGCCGGGACTAGCGGCTACAATGAGCAGTTCTTC. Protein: CASSVAGTSGYNEQFF.